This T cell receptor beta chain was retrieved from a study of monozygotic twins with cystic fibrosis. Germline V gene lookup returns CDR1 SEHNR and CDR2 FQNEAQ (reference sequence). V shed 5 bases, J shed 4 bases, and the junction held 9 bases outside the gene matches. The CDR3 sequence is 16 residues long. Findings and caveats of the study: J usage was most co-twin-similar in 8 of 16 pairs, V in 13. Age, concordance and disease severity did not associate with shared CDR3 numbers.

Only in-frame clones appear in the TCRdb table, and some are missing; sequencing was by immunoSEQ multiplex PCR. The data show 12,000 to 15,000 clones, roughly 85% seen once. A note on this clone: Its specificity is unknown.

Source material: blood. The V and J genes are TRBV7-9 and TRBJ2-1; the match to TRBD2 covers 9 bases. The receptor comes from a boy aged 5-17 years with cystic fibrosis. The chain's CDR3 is CASSRYSGSAYNEQFF. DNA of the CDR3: TGTGCCAGCAGCCGATATAGCGGGAGCGCTTACAATGAGCAGTTCTTC.